The rows below give T cell receptor beta chains drawn from one sample of a study of shared clonotypes between healthy human individuals. Measured with immunoSEQ multiplex PCR; TCRdb has only the in-frame clones, and not every one. The sample records more than 2,000,000 clones, about 92% being singletons. The source material was naive CD4+ T cells from PBMCs. All receptors derive from a man between 18 and 29 years old in good health. Some clones in this sample may be carry-over from other donors' samples. Each CDR3 is given with its conserved first and last residue. A D gene is named only where the DNA matches it firmly. Clone sizes are given selectively: once, few, many, or a class where the clone is expanded.

D gene	clone size	CDR3 length	V gene	J gene	CDR3 DNA	CDR3 protein
NA	NA	13	TRBV5-6	TRBJ1-1	TGTGCCAGCAGATGGACGGGGGAGACTGAAGCTTTCTTT	CASRWTGETEAFF
NA	NA	13	TRBV27	TRBJ2-7	TGTGCCAGCAGTTTAAGGTACGGGGATGAGCAGTACTTC	CASSLRYGDEQYF
NA	once	15	TRBV7-2	TRBJ2-2	TGTGCCAGCAGCTTGGTACTAGCGAACACCGGGGAGCTGTTTTTT	CASSLVLANTGELFF
TRBD2	NA	19	TRBV19	TRBJ2-2	TGTGCCAGTAGTATCTTGCTCATGCGGGAGGGCTTGGGGACCGGGGAGCTGTTTTTT	CASSILLMREGLGTGELFF
NA	NA	16	TRBV7-9	TRBJ2-5	TGTGCCAGCAGCCAACGCAGGGGCCTAATCCAAGAGACCCAGTACTTC	CASSQRRGLIQETQYF
TRBD1	NA	14	TRBV28	TRBJ1-1	TGTGCCAGCAGTGTGCAGACAGGGGTCGCTGAAGCTTTCTTT	CASSVQTGVAEAFF
NA	NA	11	TRBV18	TRBJ2-2	TGTGCCAGCTCACCTACCGGGGAGCTGTTTTTT	CASSPTGELFF
TRBD1	NA	15	TRBV6-1	TRBJ2-7	TGTGCCAGCAGTGAAGGGACAGGGCGCACCTACGAGCAGTACTTC	CASSEGTGRTYEQYF
NA	NA	17	TRBV9	TRBJ2-1	TGTGCCAGCAGCCACCCCCGAGGCGGGGACCCCTACAATGAGCAGTTCTTC	CASSHPRGGDPYNEQFF
TRBD2	NA	20	TRBV4-2	TRBJ2-3	TGTGCCAGCAGCCAAGATGGCCCGTTCGGGAGCGGGAGGGCCCTAGATACGCAGTATTTT	CASSQDGPFGSGRALDTQYF
NA	NA	15	TRBV19	TRBJ1-1	TGTGCCAGTAGTATAACGGGCGGGGTTGGTGCTGAAGCTTTCTTT	CASSITGGVGAEAFF